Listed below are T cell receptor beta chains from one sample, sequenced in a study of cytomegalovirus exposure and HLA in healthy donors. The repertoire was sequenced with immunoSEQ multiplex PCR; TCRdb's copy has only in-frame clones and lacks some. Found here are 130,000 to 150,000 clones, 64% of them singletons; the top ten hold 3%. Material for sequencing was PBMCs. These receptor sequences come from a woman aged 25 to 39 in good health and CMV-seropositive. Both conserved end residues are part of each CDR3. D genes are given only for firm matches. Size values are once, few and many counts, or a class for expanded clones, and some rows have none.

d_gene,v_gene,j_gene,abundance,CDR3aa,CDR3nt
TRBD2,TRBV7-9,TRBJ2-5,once,CASSPGEGAGAETQYF,TGTGCCAGCAGCCCGGGCGAGGGAGCGGGGGCGGAGACCCAGTACTTC
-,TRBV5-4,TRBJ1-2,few,CASITSAGYGYTF,TGTGCCAGCATAACATCGGCGGGGTATGGCTACACCTTC
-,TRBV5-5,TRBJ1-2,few,CASSLQDGYTF,TGTGCCAGCAGCTTGCAGGATGGCTACACCTTC
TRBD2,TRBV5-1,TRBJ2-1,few,CASNSGLAGGDEQFF,TGCGCCAGCAACAGCGGGCTAGCGGGAGGAGATGAGCAGTTCTTC
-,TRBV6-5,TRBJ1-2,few,CASSTGIYGYTF,TGTGCCAGCAGTACGGGGATCTATGGCTACACCTTC
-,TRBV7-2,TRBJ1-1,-,CASSAGQNTEAFF,TGTGCCAGCAGCGCCGGACAGAACACTGAAGCTTTCTTT
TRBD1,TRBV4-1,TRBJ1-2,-,CASSQTGGSSYTF,TGCGCCAGCAGCCAGACAGGGGGCTCAAGCTACACCTTC
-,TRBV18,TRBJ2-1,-,CASSPRLKTTNNEQFF,TGTGCCAGCTCACCACGGCTTAAGACTACGAACAATGAGCAGTTCTTC
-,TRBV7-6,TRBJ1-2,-,CASSLGASGDYGYTF,TGTGCCAGCAGCTTAGGGGCTTCAGGGGATTATGGCTACACCTTC
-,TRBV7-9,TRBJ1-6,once,CASREGFPLNSPLHF,TGTGCCAGCAGAGAGGGCTTTCCGTTAAATTCACCCCTCCACTTT
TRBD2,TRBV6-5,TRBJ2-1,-,CASSYSMLAGRNEQFF,TGTGCCAGCAGTTACTCGATGCTAGCGGGACGGAATGAGCAGTTCTTC
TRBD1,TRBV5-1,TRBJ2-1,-,CASSRQGDSYNEQFF,TGCGCCAGCAGCAGACAGGGAGACTCCTACAATGAGCAGTTCTTC
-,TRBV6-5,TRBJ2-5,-,CASSSTVETQYF,TGTGCCAGCAGCTCGACAGTGGAGACCCAGTACTTC
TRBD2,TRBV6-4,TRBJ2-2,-,CASSLNGGAGTGELFF,TGTGCCAGCAGTCTCAACGGGGGGGCAGGGACCGGGGAGCTGTTTTTT
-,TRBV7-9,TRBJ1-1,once,CASSLAWSGASNTEAFF,TGTGCCAGCAGCTTAGCCTGGTCAGGGGCCTCAAACACTGAAGCTTTCTTT
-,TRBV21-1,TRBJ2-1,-,CASNHWRGGYNEQFF,TGTGCCAGCAACCATTGGCGGGGGGGTTACAATGAGCAGTTCTTC
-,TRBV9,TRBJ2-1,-,CASSVAGWTYNEQFF,TGTGCCAGCAGCGTTGCAGGGTGGACCTACAATGAGCAGTTCTTC
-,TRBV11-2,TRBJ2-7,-,CASSFTSYEQYF,TGTGCCAGCAGCTTCACTTCCTACGAGCAGTACTTC
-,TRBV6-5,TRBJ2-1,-,CASSTDRSSYNEQFF,TGTGCCAGCAGTACGGACAGAAGCTCCTACAATGAGCAGTTCTTC
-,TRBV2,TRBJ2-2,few,CASIRSSAYTGELFF,TGTGCCAGCATTAGGTCTAGCGCTTACACCGGGGAGCTGTTTTTT
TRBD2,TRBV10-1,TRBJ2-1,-,CASSLAGGENEQFF,TGCGCCAGCAGTCTGGCGGGAGGGGAAAATGAGCAGTTCTTC
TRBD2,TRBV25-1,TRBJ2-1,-,CASSESSGRVVEQFF,TGTGCCAGCAGTGAATCAAGCGGGAGGGTCGTTGAGCAGTTCTTC
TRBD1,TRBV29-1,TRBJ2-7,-,CSVDTGGLGQYF,TGCAGCGTAGACACAGGGGGCTTGGGGCAGTACTTC
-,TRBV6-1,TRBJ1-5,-,CASSEGRIHFSNQPQHF,TGTGCCAGCAGTGAAGGCAGGATTCACTTTAGCAATCAGCCCCAGCATTTT
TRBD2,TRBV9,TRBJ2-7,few,CASSVLAGVLGEQYF,TGTGCCAGCAGCGTACTAGCGGGAGTTCTTGGCGAGCAGTACTTC
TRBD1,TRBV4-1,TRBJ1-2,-,CASSRGTGLSYGYTF,TGCGCCAGCAGCCGGGGGACAGGGCTATCCTACGGCTACACCTTC
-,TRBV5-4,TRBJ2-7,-,CASSSALDASTRRSPYF,TGTGCCAGCAGCTCCGCTCTTGATGCCAGTACCCGCAGGTCGCCATACTTC